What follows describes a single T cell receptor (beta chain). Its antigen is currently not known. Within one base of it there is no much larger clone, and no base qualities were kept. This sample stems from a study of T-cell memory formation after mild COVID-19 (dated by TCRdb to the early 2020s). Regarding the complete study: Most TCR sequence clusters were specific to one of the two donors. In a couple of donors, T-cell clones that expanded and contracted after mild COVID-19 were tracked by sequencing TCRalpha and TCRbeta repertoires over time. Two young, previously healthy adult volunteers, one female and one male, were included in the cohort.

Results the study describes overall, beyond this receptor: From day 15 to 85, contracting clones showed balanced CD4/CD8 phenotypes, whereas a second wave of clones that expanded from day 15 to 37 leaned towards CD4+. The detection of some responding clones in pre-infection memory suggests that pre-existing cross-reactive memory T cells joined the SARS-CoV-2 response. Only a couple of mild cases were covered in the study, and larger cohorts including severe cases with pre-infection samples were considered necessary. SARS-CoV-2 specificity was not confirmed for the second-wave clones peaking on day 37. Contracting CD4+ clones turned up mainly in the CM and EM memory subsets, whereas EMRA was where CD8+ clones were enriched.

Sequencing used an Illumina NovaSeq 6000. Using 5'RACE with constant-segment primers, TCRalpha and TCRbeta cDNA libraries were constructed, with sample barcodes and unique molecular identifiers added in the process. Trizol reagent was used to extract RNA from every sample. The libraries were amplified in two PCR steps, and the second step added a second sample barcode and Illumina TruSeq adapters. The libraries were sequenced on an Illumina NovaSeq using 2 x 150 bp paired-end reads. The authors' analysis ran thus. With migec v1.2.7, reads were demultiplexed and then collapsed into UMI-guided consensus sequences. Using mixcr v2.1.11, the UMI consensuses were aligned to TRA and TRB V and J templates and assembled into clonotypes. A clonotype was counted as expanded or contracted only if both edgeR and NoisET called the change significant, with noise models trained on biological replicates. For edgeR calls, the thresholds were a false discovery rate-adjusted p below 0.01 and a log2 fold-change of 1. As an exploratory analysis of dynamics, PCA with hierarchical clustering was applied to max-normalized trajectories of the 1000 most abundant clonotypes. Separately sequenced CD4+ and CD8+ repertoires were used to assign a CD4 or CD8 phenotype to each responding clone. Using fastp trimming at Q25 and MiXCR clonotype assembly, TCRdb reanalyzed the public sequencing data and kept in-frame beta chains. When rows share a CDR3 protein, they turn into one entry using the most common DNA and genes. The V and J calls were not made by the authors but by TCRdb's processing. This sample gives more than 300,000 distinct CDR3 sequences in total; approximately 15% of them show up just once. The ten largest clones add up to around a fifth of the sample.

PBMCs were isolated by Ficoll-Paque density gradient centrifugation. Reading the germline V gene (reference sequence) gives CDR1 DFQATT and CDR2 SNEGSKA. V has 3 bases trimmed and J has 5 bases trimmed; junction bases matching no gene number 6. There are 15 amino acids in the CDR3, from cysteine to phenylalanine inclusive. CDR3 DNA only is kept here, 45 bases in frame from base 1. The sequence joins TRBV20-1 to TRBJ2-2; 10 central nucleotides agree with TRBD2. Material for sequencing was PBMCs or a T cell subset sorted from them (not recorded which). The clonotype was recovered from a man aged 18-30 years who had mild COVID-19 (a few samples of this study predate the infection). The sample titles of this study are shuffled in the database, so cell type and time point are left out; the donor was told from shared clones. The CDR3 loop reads CSASFSGGGTGELFF. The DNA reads TGCAGTGCTAGTTTCAGCGGGGGGGGTACCGGGGAGCTGTTTTTT.